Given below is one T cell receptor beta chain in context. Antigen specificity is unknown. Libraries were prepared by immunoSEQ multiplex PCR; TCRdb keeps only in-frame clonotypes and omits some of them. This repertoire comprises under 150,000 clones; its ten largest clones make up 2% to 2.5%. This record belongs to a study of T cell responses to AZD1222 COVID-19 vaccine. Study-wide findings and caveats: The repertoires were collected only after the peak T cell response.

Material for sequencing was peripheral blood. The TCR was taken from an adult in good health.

CDR3 in DNA: TGCGCCAGCAGCCCGAGCCGGGGGGCACCCTACACCGGGGAGCTGTTTTTT. Amino acid sequence: CASSPSRGAPYTGELFF. This chain joins TRBV5-1 and TRBJ2-2, with D tentatively TRBD2 (7 bases). The CDR3 extends over 17 amino acids. The germline V and J ends were trimmed by 4 bases and 3 bases, with 19 bases remaining between them. Germline CDR1 and CDR2: SGHRS and YFSETQ.